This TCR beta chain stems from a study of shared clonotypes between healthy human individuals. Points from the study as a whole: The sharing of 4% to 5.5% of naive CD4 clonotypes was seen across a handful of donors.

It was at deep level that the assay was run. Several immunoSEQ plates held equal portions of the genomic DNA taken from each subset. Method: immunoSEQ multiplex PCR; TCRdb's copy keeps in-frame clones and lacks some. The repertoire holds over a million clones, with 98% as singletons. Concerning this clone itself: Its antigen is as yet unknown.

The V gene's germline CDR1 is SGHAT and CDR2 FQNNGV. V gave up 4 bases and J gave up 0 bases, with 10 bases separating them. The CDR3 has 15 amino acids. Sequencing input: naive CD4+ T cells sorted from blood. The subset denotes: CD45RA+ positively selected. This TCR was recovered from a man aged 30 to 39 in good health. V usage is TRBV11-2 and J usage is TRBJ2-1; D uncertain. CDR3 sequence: CASSSLRSSYNEQFF. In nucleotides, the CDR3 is TGTGCCAGCAGCTCTTTACGTAGCTCCTACAATGAGCAGTTCTTC.